The rows below give T cell receptor beta chains drawn from one sample of a study of blood T cell repertoires in COVID-19. Measured with immunoSEQ multiplex PCR; TCRdb has only the in-frame clones, and not every one. The sample holds some 57,000 clones, roughly nine tenths seen once. Sequencing was carried out using peripheral blood. The receptor set was obtained from a man in his 60s with acute or convalescent COVID-19. Each CDR3 is given with its conserved first and last residue. Each record gives: CDR3 length, clone size, D gene, J gene, V gene, CDR3 protein, CDR3 DNA. A D gene is named only where the DNA matches it firmly. Clone size is shown for a subset of rows, as once, few, many or a class of expanded clone.

11 . . TRBJ1-4 TRBV12-3/TRBV12-4 CASSLAGILFF TGTGCCAGCAGTCTCGCCGGGATACTGTTTTTT
12 . TRBD1 TRBJ2-3 TRBV5-4 CAGGVETDTQYF TGTGCAGGGGGCGTTGAGACAGATACGCAGTATTTT
13 . TRBD2 TRBJ2-1 TRBV13 CASSFQGGNEQFF TGTGCCAGCAGCTTCCAGGGAGGGAATGAGCAGTTCTTC
16 once . TRBJ2-7 TRBV4-1 CASSQVSAGGTYEQYF TGCGCCAGCAGCCAAGTCAGCGCAGGGGGGACCTACGAGCAGTACTTC
13 . TRBD1 TRBJ1-2 TRBV19 CATASQTGYGYTF TGTGCCACCGCGAGCCAGACAGGGTATGGCTACACCTTC
16 . . TRBJ1-3 TRBV6-5 CASSYSGSRSGNTIYF TGTGCCAGCAGTTACTCAGGGAGCCGATCTGGAAACACCATATATTTT
16 . . TRBJ2-2 TRBV6-6 CASTLRGGSNTGELFF TGTGCCAGCACCCTGAGGGGGGGCTCGAACACCGGGGAGCTGTTTTTT
13 once . TRBJ1-1 TRBV29-1 CSVVGSLNTEAFF TGCAGCGTTGTCGGGTCCTTGAACACTGAAGCTTTCTTT
19 . . TRBJ1-4 TRBV6-1 CASTEEMGPGVATNEKLFF TGTGCCAGCACTGAAGAAATGGGGCCAGGGGTTGCAACTAATGAAAAACTGTTTTTT
14 . . TRBJ1-6 TRBV6-5 CASKGVASLSPLHF TGTGCCAGCAAGGGGGTGGCTTCCCTTTCACCCCTCCACTTT
13 . . TRBJ1-5 TRBV30 CAWSTSDGQPQHF TGTGCCTGGAGTACCAGCGACGGACAGCCCCAGCATTTT
14 . . TRBJ2-3 TRBV24-1 CATSAPGGSDTQYF TGTGCCACCAGTGCCCCCGGCGGATCAGATACGCAGTATTTT
18 . . TRBJ2-6 TRBV19 CASSMFGARGSGANVLTF TGTGCCAGTAGTATGTTCGGGGCCAGGGGATCTGGGGCCAACGTCCTGACTTTC
12 . . TRBJ1-3 TRBV10-3 CAIQGSGNTIYF TGTGCCATACAGGGCTCTGGAAACACCATATATTTT
15 . TRBD1 TRBJ1-2 TRBV7-2 CASSPRAGGAHGYTF TGTGCCAGCAGCCCACGGGCAGGGGGCGCCCATGGCTACACCTTC
15 . . TRBJ1-4 TRBV19 CASSGQGGVGEKLFF TGTGCCAGCTCTGGACAAGGGGGTGTTGGCGAAAAACTGTTTTTT